These 26 T cell receptor beta chains were all obtained from the same sample, sequenced in a study of PD-L1 blockade in urothelial cancer (dated by TCRdb to the late 2010s). The intended sense of this specimen's time point label: peripheral blood 6 weeks after treatment start. Library preparation was by the immunoSEQ multiplex PCR assay. Sourced from immuneACCESS, this table was stored by TCRdb with only in-frame sequences that have V and J called. A share of the clones is absent; for the studies checked, an unresolved V gene accounts for under half, and the remainder has no known explanation. This sample has approximately 40,000 clones in its table, and roughly 90% of those were observed once. The ten largest clones capture 24% of the sample. Sequencing was performed on PBMCs, taken around atezolizumab (anti-PD-L1) treatment. The receptor source for this set is a man in his fifties or sixties with urothelial cancer.

The chain recombines TRBV5-4 with TRBJ2-5, with 7 positions matching TRBD1. The CDR3 has 15 amino acids. Germline lookup yields CDR1 SGHNT and CDR2 YYREEE (reference sequence). V was pared by 6 bases and J by 1 base, with 9 bases of the junction left unmatched. Here the CDR3 reads CASIDRASSQETQYF. CDR3 sequence (DNA): TGTGCCAGCATCGACAGGGCCTCCTCCCAAGAGACCCAGTACTTC.

This clone has only one observation. The CDR3 reads CASTYGGSSYEQYF. The DNA for the CDR3 is TGTGCCAGCACCTACGGTGGGAGCAGTTACGAGCAGTACTTC. The rearrangement joins TRBV6-6 to TRBJ2-7, with a possible D match to TRBD2 (5 bases). CDR3 length equals 14 residues. Trimming pared 7 bases from V and 4 bases from J, leaving 17 bases between. The germline V gene has CDR1 MNHNY and CDR2 SVGAGI (reference sequence).

The rearrangement joins TRBV29-1 to TRBJ1-1, with 10 bases matching TRBD1. The V gene end was trimmed by 4 bases and the J gene end by 2 bases; junction bases not matched to a gene: 7. Germline assignment: CDR1 SQVTM and CDR2 ANQGSEA. This CDR3 has 15 residues. CDR3 region: CSVAGTGDPNTEAFF. The CDR3, as DNA: TGCAGCGTTGCCGGGACAGGGGATCCTAACACTGAAGCTTTCTTT. Looking up the rest from reference TRBV29-1 and TRBJ1-1 gives the full variable domain: SAVISQKPSRDICQRGTSLTIQCQVDSQVTMMFWYRQQPGQSLTLIATANQGSEATYESGFVIDKFPISRPNLTFSTLTVSNMSPEDSSIYLCSVAGTGDPNTEAFFGQGTRLTVV.

This clone showed up just once. The chain links TRBV30 to TRBJ1-2; 7 bases are shared with TRBD1. V lost 1 base and J lost 7; bases outside the gene matches: 12. CDR1 is GTSNPN and CDR2 is SVGIG in the germline V gene (reference sequence). CDR3 length: 15 amino acids. The CDR3 loop reads CAWSDITTGSAGYTF. CDR3 nucleotides: TGTGCCTGGAGTGACATCACGACAGGGTCCGCTGGCTACACCTTC. Full variable domain (remainder filled in from reference TRBV30 and TRBJ1-2): SQTIHQWPATLVQPVGSPLSLECTVEGTSNPNLYWYRQAAGRGLQLLFYSVGIGQISSEVPQNLSASRPQDRQFILSSKKLLLSDSGFYLCAWSDITTGSAGYTFGSGTRLTVV.

The V call is TRBV7-9, the J call TRBJ1-2, with 9 positions matching TRBD1. CDR3 length: 14 amino acids. Germline CDR1 reads SEHNR; CDR2 reads FQNEAQ (reference sequence). V lost 1 base and J lost 7; bases outside the gene matches: 4. The DNA for the CDR3 is TGTGCCAGCAGCTTAGAGGACAGGGGCCCTGGCTACACCTTC. It codes for CASSLEDRGPGYTF.

The J gene is TRBJ1-4, the V gene TRBV5-4; TRBD1 might be the D (5 bases). Germline CDR1 SGHNT, CDR2 YYREEE (reference sequence). Trimming pared 2 bases from V and 0 bases from J, leaving 8 bases between. The CDR3 is 15 amino acids. CDR3 nucleotides: TGTGCCAGCAGCTTCGGGGGGGCAACTAATGAAAAACTGTTTTTT. It translates to CASSFGGATNEKLFF.

V is TRBV18 and J is TRBJ1-2, with a possible D match to TRBD1 (5 bases). The ends were cut back, 2 bases at V and 10 bases at J, with 20 bases in the middle. Germline V gene lookup returns CDR1 KGHSH and CDR2 LQKENI. The CDR3 spans 15 residues. CDR3 region: CASSPSTGGSHSYTF. DNA of the CDR3: TGTGCCAGCTCACCATCAACAGGAGGGAGCCATTCCTACACCTTC.

This clone was seen just once. The rearrangement uses TRBV5-1 and TRBJ2-1; 7 bases fit TRBD2. CDR3 length: 15 residues. Germline loops: CDR1 SGHRS, CDR2 YFSETQ. J lost 8 bases, V lost 1 base, and 9 bases had no gene match. The CDR3 DNA reads as TGCGCCAGCAGCTTGAGCGGGAAGGGTAGACATGAGCAGTTCTTC. Amino acid sequence: CASSLSGKGRHEQFF. The full variable domain, completed using reference TRBV5-1 and TRBJ2-1, is KAGVTQTPRYLIKTRGQQVTLSCSPISGHRSVSWYQQTPGQGLQFLFEYFSETQRNKGNFPGRFSGRQFSNSRSEMNVSTLELGDSALYLCASSLSGKGRHEQFFGPGTRLTVL.

This chain joins TRBV7-8 and TRBJ1-1; D not resolved. This CDR3 contains 12 residues. Between the trimmed V and J ends, which lost 1 base and 6 bases, there was a span of 6 bases. Germline values: CDR1 SGHVS, CDR2 FQNEAQ. The CDR3 nucleotides read TGTGCCAGCAGCTTAGTCCGGGCTGAAGCTTTCTTT. Its translation is CASSLVRAEAFF.

This clone was detected only a few times. This chain links TRBV4-2 with TRBJ1-4; D may be TRBD1 (6 bases). CDR3 length: 16 residues. Germline V CDR1 and CDR2: LGHNA, YNFKEQ. V lost 4 bases and J 8 bases, leaving 20 bases between the germline ends. In DNA form, the CDR3 reads TGTGCCAGCAGCCCGATGAGCGGCAGGGGTAACGAAAAACTGTTTTTT. This gives the protein CASSPMSGRGNEKLFF.

This clone occurred once. The gene calls are TRBV5-4 and TRBJ2-4; the D gene is possibly TRBD1 (6 bases). The V end was cut by 0 bases, the J end by 1 base, with 14 bases between. Germline-derived CDR1 and CDR2 are SGHNT and YYREEE (reference sequence). The CDR3 spans 17 residues. The CDR3 is CASSLAAGVSAKNIQYF. In DNA form, the CDR3 reads TGTGCCAGCAGCTTGGCCGCAGGGGTAAGCGCCAAAAACATTCAGTACTTC.

This sequence joins TRBV11-2 and TRBJ2-7; TRBD2 matches at 11 bases. This CDR3 comprises 15 residues. Trimming took 3 bases from V and 6 from J; bases not matched to a gene: 7. In germline, CDR1 is SGHAT, CDR2 FQNNGV. CDR3 nucleotide sequence: TGTGCCAGCAGCTTCGAACTAGCGGGAGCAGTCGAGCAGTACTTC. Encoded protein: CASSFELAGAVEQYF.

This chain links TRBV28 with TRBJ2-7; D unresolved. Germline CDR1 and CDR2: MDHEN and SYDVKM. The CDR3 consists of 13 residues. V was shortened by 3 bases and J by 0 bases, with 6 bases between the two germline ends. CDR3 sequence: CASSFPPSYEQYF. In DNA, the CDR3 is TGTGCCAGCAGTTTCCCTCCCTCCTACGAGCAGTACTTC.

The chain recombines TRBV7-9 with TRBJ2-7; 8 nucleotides agree with TRBD1. Germline assignment: CDR1 SEHNR and CDR2 FQNEAQ (reference sequence). The CDR3 has 15 amino acids. V lost 4 bases, J lost 4 bases, and 9 bases stayed unmatched. CDR3 coding DNA: TGTGCCAGCAGCTCCCGTCGGACAGGGATTTACGAGCAGTACTTC. Residues: CASSSRRTGIYEQYF.

The chain links TRBV27 to TRBJ2-7; D may be TRBD2 (7 bases). Between the trimmed V and J ends, which lost 3 bases and 1 base, there was a span of 16 bases. The germline V gene encodes CDR1 MNHEY and CDR2 SMNVEV (reference sequence). The CDR3 totals 16 residues. The CDR3, as DNA: TGTGCCAGCAGTTTTTCCGGCGGGGGCCCTTCCTACGAGCAGTACTTC. This codes for CASSFSGGGPSYEQYF.

The rearrangement uses TRBV2 and TRBJ1-1; 7 positions agree with TRBD1. The length of the CDR3 is 15 residues. V dropped 4 bases and J dropped 2; count of bases not matched to a gene: 7. Germline V gene sequence: CDR1 SNHLY, CDR2 FYNNEI. Here the CDR3 reads CASSAQQGFNTEAFF. DNA of the CDR3: TGTGCCAGCAGTGCCCAACAGGGGTTTAACACTGAAGCTTTCTTT.

V usage is TRBV30 and J usage is TRBJ1-1, with D tentatively TRBD1 (5 bases). Looked up from germline, CDR1 is GTSNPN and CDR2 is SVGIG (reference sequence). Trimming left V 3 bases short and J 0 bases short, with 8 bases between. This CDR3 region has 13 residues. The CDR3: CAWSTGMNTEAFF. DNA of the CDR3: TGTGCCTGGAGCACAGGAATGAACACTGAAGCTTTCTTT.

J is TRBJ2-7 and V is TRBV18, with 7 bases that match TRBD1. The CDR3 spans 13 residues. Germline V gene sequence: CDR1 KGHSH, CDR2 LQKENI. The J segment lost 2 bases and the V segment lost 3 bases, leaving 1 base of the junction unmatched. The CDR3 DNA sequence: TGTGCCAGCTCACCGGGGACAGCCTACGAGCAGTACTTC. It translates to CASSPGTAYEQYF. The full variable domain, with the rest looked up from reference TRBV18 and TRBJ2-7, is NAGVMQNPRHLVRRRGQEARLRCSPMKGHSHVYWYRQLPEEGLKFMVYLQKENIIDESGMPKERFSAEFPKEGPSILRIQQVVRGDSAAYFCASSPGTAYEQYFGPGTRLTVT.

The V call is TRBV5-1, the J call TRBJ2-5; 7 positions agree with TRBD1. The CDR3 contains 14 residues. With 2 bases clipped from V and 2 bases from J, the junction kept 3 bases outside the gene matches. Germline V CDR1 and CDR2: SGHRS, YFSETQ. The CDR3 sequence is CASSFSGGQETQYF. The CDR3 DNA reads TGCGCCAGCAGCTTTTCAGGGGGTCAAGAGACCCAGTACTTC.

V usage is TRBV5-4 and J usage is TRBJ2-4, with unresolved D. V shed 4 bases and J shed 5 bases, with 7 bases lying between them. Germline CDR1 SGHNT, CDR2 YYREEE (reference sequence). The CDR3 spans 12 residues. CDR3: CASSLTQNIQYF. Written as DNA, the CDR3 is TGTGCCAGCAGCCTAACCCAAAACATTCAGTACTTC.

J is TRBJ2-5 and V is TRBV11-2, with D tentatively TRBD2 (6 bases). Trimming took off 4 bases at V and 0 bases at J, with 12 bases between the two ends. This CDR3 contains 15 residues. In germline, CDR1 is SGHAT, CDR2 FQNNGV. CDR3 protein: CASSSRGSNQETQYF. Written as DNA, the CDR3 is TGTGCCAGCAGCTCCCGGGGGTCTAACCAAGAGACCCAGTACTTC.

The V call is TRBV5-6, the J call TRBJ2-7; 11 bases match TRBD1. There are 16 residues in the CDR3. Germline loops: CDR1 SGHDT, CDR2 YYEEEE. Trimming took 4 bases from V and 3 from J; bases not matched to a gene: 9. CDR3 protein: CASSHKTGTGGYEQYF. For the CDR3, the DNA is TGTGCCAGCAGCCACAAAACCGGGACAGGGGGCTACGAGCAGTACTTC.

This clone was detected ten times or more. V is TRBV18 and J is TRBJ1-4; D is uncertain. Germline CDR1 is KGHSH and CDR2 is LQKENI. V dropped 2 bases and J dropped 2 bases, with 12 bases sitting between them. The CDR3 loop spans 16 amino acids. CDR3 protein: CASSPARGWTNEKLFF. The DNA of the CDR3 is TGTGCCAGCTCACCAGCCCGAGGGTGGACTAATGAAAAACTGTTTTTT.

The rearrangement links TRBV5-6 to TRBJ1-5, with 10 bases that match TRBD1. This CDR3 contains 13 residues. J lost 6 bases, V lost 4 bases, and 1 base had no gene match. Germline V gene sequence: CDR1 SGHDT, CDR2 YYEEEE. The CDR3 coding sequence is TGTGCCAGCAGCCGGACAGGGGGTCAGCCCCAGCATTTT. Its protein is CASSRTGGQPQHF.

In regard to this clone: One junction end disagrees with the germline gene, perhaps due to a read error. J is TRBJ2-4 and V is TRBV14, with D perhaps TRBD2 (5 bases). CDR1 is SGHDN and CDR2 is FVKESK in the germline V gene. The CDR3 loop spans 14 amino acids. CDR3 region: CASSRNLAENIQYF. The CDR3, as DNA: TGTGCCAGCAGCCGTAATCTAGCCGAAAACATTCAGTACTTC.

The V and J genes are TRBV10-3 and TRBJ2-2, with D possibly TRBD2 on 7 matching bases. V dropped 5 bases and J dropped 1 base, with 17 bases sitting between them. The CDR3 sequence is 17 residues long. Germline values: CDR1 ENHRY, CDR2 SYGVKD. The CDR3: CAISRGAGGGNTGELFF. The CDR3 DNA sequence: TGTGCCATCAGTCGGGGGGCCGGTGGGGGGAACACCGGGGAGCTGTTTTTT.